The 10 T cell receptor beta chains below come from one sample, sequenced in a study of T cells in Graves' hyperthyroidism and ophthalmopathy. RNA transcripts gave rise to amplified TCR beta CDR3 regions. HTBI primers were used for first-round RT-PCR of the TCR CDR3. One entry per CDR3 protein, called by TCRdb with MiXCR from the multiplex PCR reads. The data contain 480,000 or so distinct CDR3 sequences, 40% to 50% of them singletons. The sample was peripheral blood or thyroid tissue (not recorded which). All receptors come from an adult woman with Graves' disease, either hyperthyroidism or ophthalmopathy (not recorded which).

In DNA form, the CDR3 reads TGTGCCACCCAGGGGACAGGGAAAACCTACGAGCAGTACTTC. It translates to CATQGTGKTYEQYF. The chain is built from TRBV10-3 and TRBJ2-7; 9 bases fit TRBD1. Germline V CDR1 and CDR2: ENHRY, SYGVKD. The CDR3 has 14 residues. The V and J ends lost 10 bases and 2 bases, in that order; junction bases with no gene match: 9.

The gene calls are TRBV29-1 and TRBJ1-4, with 8 bases matching TRBD1. The germline V gene has CDR1 SQVTM and CDR2 ANQGSEA. The CDR3 spans 12 residues. V gave up 4 bases and J gave up 10 bases; unmatched junction bases: 5. The CDR3 DNA sequence: TGCAGCGTTGGGGACAGGACACGAAAACTGTTTTTT. Translating it yields CSVGDRTRKLFF.

With regard to this clonotype: The CDR3 end shows no conserved phenylalanine or tryptophan, and so a read error is likely. It is unclear where the CDR3 begins or ends on the DNA, so no DNA is shown, and the CDR3 is as TCRdb lists it. This chain connects TRBV7-3 to TRBJ1-1. The length of the CDR3 is 8 amino acids, counting both ends. The V gene's germline CDR1 is SGHTA and CDR2 FQGTGA. The CDR3 protein is CASSWGLA.

The chain carries TRBV7-2 and TRBJ2-7; D call uncertain. Germline-derived CDR1 and CDR2 are SGHTA and FQGNSA. The V gene lost 6 bases and the J gene lost 5 bases, with 14 bases spanning the gap. This CDR3 has 13 residues. The CDR3 nucleotides read TGTGCCAGCAGTCCGAACACGGCCCACGAGCAGTACTTC. It yields the protein CASSPNTAHEQYF.

Only a few counts were recorded for this clonotype. A much bigger clone sits one base away, suggesting this may be a read error. The chain joins TRBV14 to TRBJ2-7; TRBD2 is a possible D gene (5 bases). The CDR3 loop spans 17 amino acids. V dropped 0 bases and J dropped 3 bases, with 18 bases sitting between them. The V gene's germline CDR1 is SGHDN and CDR2 FVKESK. The CDR3: CASSQDLPGYGSYEQYF. In DNA form, the CDR3 reads TGTGCCAGCAGCCAAGATCTACCGGGGTATGGAAGCTACGAGCAGTACTTC.

As concerns this clonotype: Germline is not matched at one junction end, which may reflect a read error. The rearrangement links TRBV7-7 to TRBJ2-5; tentative D call: TRBD2 (6 bases). In germline, CDR1 is SSHAT, CDR2 FNYEAQ (reference sequence). The CDR3 covers 18 residues. The CDR3 DNA sequence: TGTGCTAGCAGCTTAGCCGATGTGGCGGGAATGGGCCAAGAGACCCAGTACTTC. It encodes CASSLADVAGMGQETQYF.

The rearrangement uses TRBV10-2 and TRBJ1-1; 7 nucleotides align to TRBD1. J gave up 0 bases and V 4 bases, and 8 bases lay outside the gene matches. This CDR3 region has 16 residues. Germline CDR1 WSHSY, CDR2 SAAADI. CDR3 in amino acids: CASSGAGGPVNTEAFF. The CDR3 bases are TGCGCCAGCAGTGGCGCAGGGGGACCGGTGAACACTGAAGCTTTCTTT.

The sample holds many counts of this clonotype. The chain joins TRBV4-2 to TRBJ2-5; perhaps TRBD2 as D (5 bases). CDR3 length equals 14 residues. With 3 bases removed from V and 2 bases from J, the gap between germline ends came to 10 bases. Germline values: CDR1 LGHNA, CDR2 YNFKEQ. The CDR3 protein is CASSHRAEQETQYF. CDR3 sequence (DNA): TGTGCCAGCAGCCACAGAGCGGAACAAGAGACCCAGTACTTC.

This clonotype was seen repeatedly, ten times or more. The rearrangement joins TRBV14 to TRBJ1-5; TRBD1 aligns across 7 bases. Germline CDR1 reads SGHDN; CDR2 reads FVKESK. The CDR3 spans 15 residues. The trim removed 3 bases at V and 6 bases at J, leaving 8 bases unmatched. The CDR3 region has the DNA TGTGCCAGCAGCCATGCTAGGCAGGGGGGTCAGCCCCAGCATTTT. This gives the protein CASSHARQGGQPQHF. Full variable domain (remainder filled in from reference TRBV14 and TRBJ1-5): EAGVTQFPSHSVIEKGQTVTLRCDPISGHDNLYWYRRVMGKEIKFLLHFVKESKQDESGMPNNRFLAERTGGTYSTLKVQPAELEDSGVYFCASSHARQGGQPQHFGDGTRLSIL.

There are a few counts of this clonotype. The chain combines TRBV2 with TRBJ2-6; 8 bases align to TRBD1. Germline loops: CDR1 SNHLY, CDR2 FYNNEI. This CDR3 is built from 19 residues. V lost 8 bases, J lost 3 bases, and 18 bases stayed unmatched. CDR3 protein: CASGYASQARGLGANVLTF. Here the CDR3 DNA reads TGTGCCAGCGGTTATGCTAGCCAGGCCAGGGGGCTTGGGGCCAACGTCCTGACTTTC.